A single sample is the source of the 24 T cell receptor beta chains below, sequenced in a study of blood T cell repertoires in COVID-19. Only in-frame clones appear in the TCRdb table, and some are missing; sequencing was by immunoSEQ multiplex PCR. In the table there are some 29,000 clones, less than 80% of which are singletons. The sample was peripheral blood. All receptors derive from a man between 65 and 80 years old with acute or convalescent COVID-19.

The rearrangement uses TRBV7-3 and TRBJ2-3; 11 bases align to TRBD2. V was clipped by 3 bases and J by 3 bases; unmatched bases: 2. This CDR3 comprises 15 residues. CDR1 is SGHTA and CDR2 is FQGTGA in the germline V gene. The CDR3 DNA sequence: TGTGCCAGCAGCTTTAGCGGGAGGGGGACAGATACGCAGTATTTT. It yields the protein CASSFSGRGTDTQYF.

V is TRBV5-5 and J is TRBJ1-3; D is unresolved. Germline assignment: CDR1 SGHKS and CDR2 YYEKEE (reference sequence). The CDR3 is 15 residues long. The germline V and J ends were trimmed by 2 bases and 0 bases, with 9 bases remaining between them. The CDR3 here is CASSFDGASGNTIYF. The CDR3 nucleotides are TGTGCCAGCAGCTTTGACGGAGCCTCTGGAAACACCATATATTTT.

The chain combines TRBV3-1 (or the pseudogene TRBV3-2) with TRBJ1-1; the D gene is possibly TRBD1 (5 bases). V was cut by 2 bases and J by 2 bases, with 9 bases left in between. Germline V lookup: CDR1 LGHDT, CDR2 YNNKEL (reference sequence). The CDR3 consists of 14 residues. The CDR3 nucleotides are TGTGCCAGCAGCCAACCCCAGGGTAACACTGAAGCTTTCTTT. As protein: CASSQPQGNTEAFF.

The chain employs TRBV6-5 and TRBJ2-5; a possible D gene is TRBD1 (6 bases). Germline CDR1 MNHEY, CDR2 SVGAGI. Trimming stripped 7 bases from V and 0 bases from J, with 15 bases between. The CDR3 covers 15 residues. CDR3 loop: CASKLGAGDQETQYF. The CDR3 DNA is TGTGCCAGCAAGTTGGGGGCAGGGGACCAAGAGACCCAGTACTTC.

The genes are TRBV9 and TRBJ2-3; a possible D gene is TRBD1 (5 bases). V was pared by 3 bases and J by 2 bases, with 10 bases between. CDR1 and CDR2 from the germline V gene are SGDLS and YYNGEE. This CDR3 contains 14 residues. In DNA, the CDR3 is TGTGCCAGCAGCGCCCGGACAAACACAGATACGCAGTATTTT. It codes for CASSARTNTDTQYF.

The chain links TRBV18 to TRBJ1-2; D not certain. CDR1 KGHSH and CDR2 LQKENI come from the germline V gene. This CDR3 region has 15 residues. V lost 3 bases and J 5 bases, leaving 16 bases between the germline ends. CDR3 coding DNA: TGTGCCAGCTCACCCGGACTCGCTGCAGGATATGGCTACACCTTC. This sequence encodes CASSPGLAAGYGYTF.

This clone was seen only a few times. The V gene is TRBV6-2 or TRBV6-3, the J gene TRBJ1-2; D is possibly TRBD1 (6 bases). The CDR3 has 16 amino acids. Germline lookup yields CDR1 MNHEY and CDR2 SVGEGT. Trimming removed 4 bases at V and 4 bases at J, with 19 bases between. CDR3 region: CASSWGPWRSGYGYTF. CDR3 nucleotides: TGTGCCAGCAGTTGGGGGCCTTGGCGGTCCGGCTATGGCTACACCTTC.

In this sample, this clone turned up once. The V call is TRBV14, the J call TRBJ1-2, with a weak D call TRBD1 (5 bases). CDR1 is SGHDN and CDR2 is FVKESK in the germline V gene. Trimming stripped 4 bases from V and 2 bases from J, with 11 bases between. The CDR3 spans 14 residues. CDR3 sequence (DNA): TGTGCCAGCAGCCTCAGGGTTTTAAACTATGGCTACACCTTC. It encodes CASSLRVLNYGYTF.

The chain uses TRBV14 and TRBJ1-1; maybe TRBD1 (6 bases). V was shortened by 6 bases and J by 7 bases, with 18 bases between the two germline ends. CDR3 length equals 14 residues. Germline loops: CDR1 SGHDN, CDR2 FVKESK. The CDR3 loop reads CASSPAGGLGEAFF. CDR3 bases: TGTGCCAGCAGTCCCGCGGGGGGGCTCGGTGAAGCTTTCTTT. The entire variable domain, with the rest obtained from reference TRBV14 and TRBJ1-1, is as follows: EAGVTQFPSHSVIEKGQTVTLRCDPISGHDNLYWYRRVMGKEIKFLLHFVKESKQDESGMPNNRFLAERTGGTYSTLKVQPAELEDSGVYFCASSPAGGLGEAFFGQGTRLTVV.

The chain carries TRBV9 and TRBJ2-7; 8 nucleotides match TRBD2. Losses at the gene ends were 3 bases for V and 4 bases for J; bases not matched to a gene: 6. Per germline, CDR1 SGDLS and CDR2 YYNGEE. CDR3 length: 14 amino acids. CDR3 amino acids: CASSETIAGYEQYF. Here the CDR3 DNA reads TGTGCCAGCAGCGAGACGATAGCGGGATACGAGCAGTACTTC. The complete variable domain, with remaining parts taken from reference TRBV9 and TRBJ2-7, reads DSGVTQTPKHLITATGQRVTLRCSPRSGDLSVYWYQQSLDQGLQFLIQYYNGEERAKGNILERFSAQQFPDLHSELNLSSLELGDSALYFCASSETIAGYEQYFGPGTRLTVT.

V is TRBV27 and J is TRBJ1-2; D is uncertain. In germline, CDR1 is MNHEY, CDR2 SMNVEV (reference sequence). Trimming stripped 5 bases from V and 2 bases from J, with 15 bases between. The CDR3 sequence is 15 residues long. The CDR3 loop reads CASSTDPGANYGYTF. CDR3 coding DNA: TGTGCCAGCAGTACTGACCCGGGAGCAAACTATGGCTACACCTTC.

A note on this clone: At one boundary the junction diverges from the germline segment, which might be a read error. The J gene is TRBJ1-6, the V gene TRBV18; 8 nucleotides agree with TRBD1. Germline V gene sequence: CDR1 KGHSH, CDR2 LQKENI. This CDR3 is 14 amino acids long. The CDR3 is CASSTDRAYSPLHF. CDR3 nucleotide sequence: TGTGCCAGCTCAACGGACAGGGCATATTCACCCCTCCACTTC.

The chain couples TRBV28 to TRBJ1-5; maybe TRBD1 (5 bases). Germline V lookup: CDR1 MDHEN, CDR2 SYDVKM. V lost 2 bases and J lost 2, with 13 bases in between. This CDR3 comprises 16 residues. As DNA, the CDR3 is TGTGCCAGCAGTTTAACGGGCCAGGGCCGCAATCAGCCCCAGCATTTT. Encoded protein: CASSLTGQGRNQPQHF.

J is TRBJ1-1 and V is TRBV7-2, with D perhaps TRBD1 (5 bases). The CDR3 loop spans 17 amino acids. V lost 5 bases and J lost 4, with 23 bases in between. Germline CDR1 and CDR2: SGHTA and FQGNSA. CDR3 nucleotides: TGTGCCAGCAGCCTCCGAGGGGAGGGCCTTCGGGGCACTGAAGCTTTCTTT. Its protein product is CASSLRGEGLRGTEAFF.

The V and J genes are TRBV5-8 and TRBJ2-7; 8 bases match TRBD1. The CDR3 contains 14 residues. V dropped 2 bases and J dropped 2; count of bases not matched to a gene: 3. Per the germline V gene, CDR1 is SGHTS and CDR2 is YDEGEE. This CDR3 is CASSFDRGTYEQYF. Written as DNA, the CDR3 is TGTGCCAGCAGCTTCGACAGGGGAACCTACGAGCAGTACTTC.

This clone was found once. The chain joins TRBV19 to TRBJ1-1; 7 bases are a match to TRBD1. CDR3 size: 14 residues. The V segment lost 0 bases and the J segment 4 bases; nucleotides outside the gene matches: 2. The germline CDR1 and CDR2 sequences are LNHDA and SQIVND (reference sequence). The CDR3 bases are TGTGCCAGTAGTATAGATCAGGGGGGCACTGAAGCTTTCTTT. It translates to CASSIDQGGTEAFF.

The chain has TRBV10-3 and TRBJ1-2; D call uncertain. Per germline, CDR1 ENHRY and CDR2 SYGVKD. This CDR3 contains 13 residues. V lost 3 bases and J lost 8, with 13 bases in between. The DNA of the CDR3 is TGTGCCATCAGTGAAGAAGTCTCCTACGGCTACACCTTC. Translated, it gives CAISEEVSYGYTF.

The J gene is TRBJ2-4, the V gene TRBV28; 8 positions match TRBD1. This CDR3 spans 14 amino acids. J was trimmed by 7 bases and V by 5 bases; bases with no gene match: 7. CDR1 and CDR2 (germline): MDHEN, SYDVKM. CDR3 amino acids: CASSHQQGVNIQYF. In DNA form, the CDR3 reads TGTGCCAGCAGTCATCAACAGGGGGTGAACATTCAGTACTTC.

This chain uses TRBV5-4 with TRBJ2-1, with D possibly TRBD2 on 6 matching bases. The CDR3 runs to 13 residues. Germline lookup yields CDR1 SGHNT and CDR2 YYREEE (reference sequence). With 4 bases removed from V and 6 bases from J, the gap between germline ends came to 11 bases. The CDR3 protein is CASSPGLTNEQFF. The CDR3 DNA is TGTGCCAGCAGCCCCGGACTAACCAATGAGCAGTTCTTC.

The J gene is TRBJ1-4, the V gene TRBV6-5; 7 bases agree with TRBD1. The CDR3 is made up of 16 amino acids. The ends lost 2 bases at V and 8 bases at J; junction bases unmatched: 11. Germline V gene sequence: CDR1 MNHEY, CDR2 SVGAGI. CDR3 in amino acids: CASSYVLDRRNEKLFF. The CDR3 DNA follows: TGTGCCAGCAGTTACGTATTGGACAGGAGGAACGAAAAACTGTTTTTT.

The chain recombines TRBV7-6 with TRBJ1-1; D gene ambiguous. V was trimmed by 1 base and J by 1 base, leaving 7 bases between them. The CDR3 has 14 residues. Germline-derived CDR1 and CDR2 are SGHVS and FNYEAQ. The CDR3: CASSLGRANTEAFF. In DNA form, the CDR3 reads TGTGCCAGCAGCTTAGGGAGGGCGAACACTGAAGCTTTCTTT.

The chain recombines TRBV28 with TRBJ1-1, with TRBD1 identical over 7 bases. CDR1 and CDR2 (germline): MDHEN, SYDVKM. The CDR3 length is 15 residues. V lost 6 bases, J lost 6 bases, and 13 bases stayed unmatched. The CDR3 here is CASRLTGDVNPEAFF. The CDR3 DNA reads as TGTGCCAGCAGACTCACAGGGGATGTAAACCCTGAAGCTTTCTTT. The entire variable domain, with the rest obtained from reference TRBV28 and TRBJ1-1, is as follows: DVKVTQSSRYLVKRTGEKVFLECVQDMDHENMFWYRQDPGLGLRLIYFSYDVKMKEKGDIPEGYSVSREKKERFSLILESASTNQTSMYLCASRLTGDVNPEAFFGQGTRLTVV.

The chain employs TRBV2 and TRBJ2-2; a possible D gene is TRBD1 (6 bases). The length of the CDR3 is 18 residues. The V gene's germline CDR1 is SNHLY and CDR2 FYNNEI. V was cut by 1 base and J by 0 bases, with 15 bases left in between. The CDR3 DNA is TGTGCCAGCAGTGAAGAAATCAGGACAGCGACGAACACCGGGGAGCTGTTTTTT. Its protein product is CASSEEIRTATNTGELFF.

The chain carries TRBV6-5 and TRBJ1-5, with D unclear. CDR3 size: 12 residues. With 7 bases removed from V and 0 bases from J, the gap between germline ends came to 4 bases. Per the germline V gene, CDR1 is MNHEY and CDR2 is SVGAGI. CDR3: CASTLSNQPQHF. The CDR3 DNA sequence: TGTGCCAGCACTCTTAGCAATCAGCCCCAGCATTTT.